This entry features one TCR beta chain sequence. These data come from a study of T cells in Graves' hyperthyroidism and ophthalmopathy. Whole-study context: At initial diagnosis, before any treatment had begun, peripheral blood was obtained.

Trimming took off 4 bases at V and 4 bases at J, with 12 bases between the two ends. The CDR3 runs to 15 residues. Germline lookup yields CDR1 SGHRS and CDR2 YFSETQ. Amplified regions were TCR beta CDR3 sequences from RNA transcripts. The study used the HTBI primer set for a first-round RT-PCR of the TCR CDR3. Each CDR3 protein is one row after TCRdb ran MiXCR on the multiplex PCR reads. The sample yields approximately 640,000 distinct CDR3 sequences, about a sixth seen once. The specimen was blood. This chain links TRBV5-1 with TRBJ2-6, with D possibly matching TRBD1 (5 bases). The sequence derives from a woman between 25 and 40 years old with Graves' hyperthyroidism. CDR3 region: CASSTPGSGANVLTF. CDR3 DNA sequence: TGCGCCAGCAGCACCCCAGGGTCCGGGGCCAACGTCCTGACTTTC.